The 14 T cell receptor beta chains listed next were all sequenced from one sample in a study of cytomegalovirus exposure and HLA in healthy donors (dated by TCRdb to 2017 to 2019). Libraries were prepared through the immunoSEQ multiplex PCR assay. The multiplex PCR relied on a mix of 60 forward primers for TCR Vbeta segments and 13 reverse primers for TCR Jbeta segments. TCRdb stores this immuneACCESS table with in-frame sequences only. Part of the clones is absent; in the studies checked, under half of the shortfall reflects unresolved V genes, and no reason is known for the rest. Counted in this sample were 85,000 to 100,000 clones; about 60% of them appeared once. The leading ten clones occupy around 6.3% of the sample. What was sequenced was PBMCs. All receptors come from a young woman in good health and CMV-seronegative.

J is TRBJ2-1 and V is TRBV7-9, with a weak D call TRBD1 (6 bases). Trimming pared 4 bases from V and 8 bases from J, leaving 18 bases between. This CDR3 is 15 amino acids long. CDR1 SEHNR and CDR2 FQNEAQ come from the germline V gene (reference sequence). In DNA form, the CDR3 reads TGTGCCAGCAGCTCAACCCGGCGGACAGCAGATGAGCAGTTCTTC. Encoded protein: CASSSTRRTADEQFF.

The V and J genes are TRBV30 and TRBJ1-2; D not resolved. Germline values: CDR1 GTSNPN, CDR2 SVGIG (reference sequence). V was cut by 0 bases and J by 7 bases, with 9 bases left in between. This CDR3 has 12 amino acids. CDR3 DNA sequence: TGTGCCTGGAGTGTACCGGGGTTTGGCTACACCTTC. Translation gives CAWSVPGFGYTF.

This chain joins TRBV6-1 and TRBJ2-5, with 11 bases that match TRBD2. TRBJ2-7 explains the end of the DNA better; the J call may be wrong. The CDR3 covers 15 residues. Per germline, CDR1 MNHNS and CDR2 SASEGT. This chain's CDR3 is CASRSTTSGAYEQYF. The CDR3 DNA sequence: TGTGCCAGCAGATCGACGACTAGCGGGGCCTACGAGCAGTACTTC.

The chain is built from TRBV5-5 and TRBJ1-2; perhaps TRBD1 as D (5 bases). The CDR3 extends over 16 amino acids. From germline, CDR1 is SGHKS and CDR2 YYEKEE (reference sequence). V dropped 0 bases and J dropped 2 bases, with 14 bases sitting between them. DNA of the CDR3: TGTGCCAGCAGCTTGGCCCTCGGGCAGGGAAACTATGGCTACACCTTC. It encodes CASSLALGQGNYGYTF. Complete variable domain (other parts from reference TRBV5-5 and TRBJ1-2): DAGVTQSPTHLIKTRGQQVTLRCSPISGHKSVSWYQQVLGQGPQFIFQYYEKEERGRGNFPDRFSARQFPNYSSELNVNALLLGDSALYLCASSLALGQGNYGYTFGSGTRLTVV.

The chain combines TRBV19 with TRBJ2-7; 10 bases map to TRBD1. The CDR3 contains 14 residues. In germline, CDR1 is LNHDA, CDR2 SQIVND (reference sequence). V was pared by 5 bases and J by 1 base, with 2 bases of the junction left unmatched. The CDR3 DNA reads TGTGCCAGTAGTCAGGGACAGGGGTCCTACGAGCAGTACTTC. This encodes CASSQGQGSYEQYF.

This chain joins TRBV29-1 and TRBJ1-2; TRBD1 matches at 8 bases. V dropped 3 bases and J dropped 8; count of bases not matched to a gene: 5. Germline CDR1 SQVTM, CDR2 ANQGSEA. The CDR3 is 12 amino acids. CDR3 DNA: TGCAGCGTTGATCAGGGGGCGAGGGGCTACACCTTC. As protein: CSVDQGARGYTF.

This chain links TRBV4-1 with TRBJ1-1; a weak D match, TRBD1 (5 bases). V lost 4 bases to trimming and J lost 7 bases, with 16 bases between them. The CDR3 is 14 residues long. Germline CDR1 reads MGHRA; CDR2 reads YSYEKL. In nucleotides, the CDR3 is TGCGCCAGCAGCCCATTTTCGGGGGGGGTTGAAGCTTTCTTT. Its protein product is CASSPFSGGVEAFF.

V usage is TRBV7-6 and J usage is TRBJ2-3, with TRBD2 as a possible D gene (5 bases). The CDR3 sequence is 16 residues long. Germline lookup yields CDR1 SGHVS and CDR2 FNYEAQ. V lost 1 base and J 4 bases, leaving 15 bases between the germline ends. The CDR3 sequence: CASSLGGISSADTQYF. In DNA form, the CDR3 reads TGTGCCAGCAGCTTAGGTGGGATTAGTAGCGCAGATACGCAGTATTTT.

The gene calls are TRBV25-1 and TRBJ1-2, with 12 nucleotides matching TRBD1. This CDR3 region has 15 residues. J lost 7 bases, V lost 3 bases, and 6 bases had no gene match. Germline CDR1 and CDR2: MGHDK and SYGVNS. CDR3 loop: CASSDPGQGALGYTF. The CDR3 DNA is TGTGCCAGCAGTGACCCGGGACAGGGGGCGCTTGGCTACACCTTC.

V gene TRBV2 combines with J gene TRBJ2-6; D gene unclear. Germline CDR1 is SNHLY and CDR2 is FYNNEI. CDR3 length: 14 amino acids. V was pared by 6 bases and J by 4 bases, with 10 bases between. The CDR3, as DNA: TGTGCCAGCAGGGTAACCGGGGGGGCCAACGTCCTGACTTTC. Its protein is CASRVTGGANVLTF. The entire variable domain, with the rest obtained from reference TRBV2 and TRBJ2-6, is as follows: EPEVTQTPSHQVTQMGQEVILRCVPISNHLYFYWYRQILGQKVEFLVSFYNNEISEKSEIFDDQFSVERPDGSNFTLKIRSTKLEDSAMYFCASRVTGGANVLTFGAGSRLTVL.

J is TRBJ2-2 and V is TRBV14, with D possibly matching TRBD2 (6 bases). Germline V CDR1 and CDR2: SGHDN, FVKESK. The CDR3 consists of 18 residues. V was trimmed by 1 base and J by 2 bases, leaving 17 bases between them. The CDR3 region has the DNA TGTGCCAGCAGCCAAGTTCTGACTAGGCTAGATAACACCGGGGAGCTGTTTTTT. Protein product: CASSQVLTRLDNTGELFF.

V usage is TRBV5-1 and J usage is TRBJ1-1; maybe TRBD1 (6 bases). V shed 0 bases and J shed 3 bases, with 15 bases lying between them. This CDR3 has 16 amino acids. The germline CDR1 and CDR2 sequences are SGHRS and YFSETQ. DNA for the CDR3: TGCGCCAGCAGCTTGGCCTGGGACAACTTTTACACTGAAGCTTTCTTT. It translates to CASSLAWDNFYTEAFF.

CDR3 DNA sequence: TGTGCCAGCAGCCCAGTGGGTGGAGTCACTGAAGCTTTCTTT. As protein: CASSPVGGVTEAFF. The V and J genes are TRBV7-8 and TRBJ1-1; D gene uncertain. Per germline, CDR1 SGHVS and CDR2 FQNEAQ. The germline V and J ends were trimmed by 5 bases and 4 bases, with 14 bases remaining between them. CDR3 length equals 14 residues. Full variable domain (remainder filled in from reference TRBV7-8 and TRBJ1-1): GAGVSQSPRYKVAKRGQDVALRCDPISGHVSLFWYQQALGQGPEFLTYFQNEAQLDKSGLPSDRFFAERPEGSVSTLKIQRTQQEDSAVYLCASSPVGGVTEAFFGQGTRLTVV.

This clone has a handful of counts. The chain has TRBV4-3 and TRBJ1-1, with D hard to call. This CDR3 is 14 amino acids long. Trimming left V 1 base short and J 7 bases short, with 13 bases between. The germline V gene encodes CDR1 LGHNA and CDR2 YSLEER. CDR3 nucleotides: TGCGCCAGCAGCCAAGGGGCTCCTGGAGGTGAAGCTTTCTTT. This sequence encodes CASSQGAPGGEAFF.